This is a list of T cell receptor beta chains from one sample in a study of blood T cell repertoires in COVID-19. The assay was immunoSEQ multiplex PCR, and TCRdb's table has in-frame clones only and misses some. The repertoire holds under 200,000 clones, with roughly 82% as singletons. The source material was peripheral blood. Source of these receptors: an older woman with COVID-19, enrolled during active disease. The CDR3 runs from the conserved cysteine through the conserved F or W. Each record gives: clone size, V gene, J gene, D gene, CDR3 protein, CDR3 DNA. The D gene is left open where the match is weak. The size of a clone is reported for some rows only, either as once, few or many, or as a class for expanded clones.

>NA|TRBV19|TRBJ2-7|TRBD1
CASSKTGGIAYEQYF
TGTGCCAGTAGTAAAACAGGGGGTATAGCCTACGAGCAGTACTTC
>NA|TRBV7-2|TRBJ1-3|TRBD1
CASSPGQGGNTIYF
TGTGCCAGCAGCCCGGGACAGGGAGGAAACACCATATATTTT
>NA|TRBV6-2/TRBV6-3|TRBJ1-3|NA
CASSSGRSYGNTIYF
TGTGCCAGCAGTTCAGGCAGGTCGTACGGAAACACCATATATTTT
>few|TRBV7-6|TRBJ1-6|NA
CASSLMGSYNSPLHF
TGTGCCAGCAGCTTAATGGGGAGTTATAATTCACCCCTCCACTTT
>NA|TRBV11-2|TRBJ2-7|TRBD2
CASSLSGRSSYEQYF
TGTGCCAGCAGCCTGAGCGGGAGAAGCTCCTACGAGCAGTACTTC
>NA|TRBV5-4|TRBJ1-4|TRBD1
CANSRQGEDEKLFF
TGTGCCAACTCTAGACAGGGAGAGGATGAAAAACTGTTTTTT
>NA|TRBV4-2|TRBJ1-5|NA
CASSQEAMGQGNQPQHF
TGTGCCAGCAGCCAAGAGGCTATGGGCCAGGGCAATCAGCCCCAGCATTTT
>NA|TRBV6-5|TRBJ1-5|NA
CASSRGISNQPQHF
TGTGCCAGCTCGAGGGGGATTAGCAATCAGCCCCAGCATTTT
>once|TRBV15|TRBJ2-3|TRBD2
CATSRGAGGPISTDTQYF
TGTGCCACCAGCAGAGGGGCGGGAGGTCCGATTAGCACAGATACGCAGTATTTT
>NA|TRBV4-1|TRBJ2-3|TRBD2
CASSQETGTSGGPGTDTQYF
TGCGCCAGCAGCCAAGAAACAGGGACTAGCGGGGGGCCAGGGACAGATACGCAGTATTTT
>few|TRBV5-5|TRBJ1-2|NA
CASSLRSWSYGYTF
TGTGCCAGCAGCTTAAGAAGTTGGAGCTATGGCTACACCTTC
>few|TRBV5-1|TRBJ1-1|TRBD1
CASSLAAGGYTEAFF
TGCGCCAGCAGCTTGGCCGCAGGGGGCTACACTGAAGCTTTCTTT
>NA|TRBV2|TRBJ2-2|TRBD1
CATNGQGMAGELFF
TGTGCCACTAATGGACAGGGTATGGCCGGGGAGCTGTTTTTT
>NA|TRBV2|TRBJ1-4|TRBD1
CASSAPTGRNEKLFF
TGTGCCAGCAGTGCCCCGACAGGGAGGAATGAAAAACTGTTTTTT
>NA|TRBV10-2|TRBJ2-3|NA
CASSDLTDTQYF
TGCGCCAGCAGTGACCTCACAGATACGCAGTATTTT
>once|TRBV11-2|TRBJ2-2|NA
CASSRGASPRNTGELFF
TGTGCCAGCAGCCGCGGGGCTAGCCCTCGAAACACCGGGGAGCTGTTTTTT
>NA|TRBV5-1|TRBJ2-1|TRBD2
CASSLVLAGVYNEQFF
TGCGCCAGCAGCTTGGTGCTAGCGGGGGTTTATAATGAGCAGTTCTTC
>NA|TRBV19|TRBJ2-1|TRBD2
CASSGTTSGRLSYNEQFF
TGTGCCAGTAGTGGAACGACTAGCGGGAGATTGTCCTACAATGAGCAGTTCTTC
>once|TRBV9|TRBJ1-6|TRBD1
CASSLRTGGSPLHF
TGTGCCAGCAGCCTGCGGACAGGCGGTTCACCCCTCCACTTT
>NA|TRBV5-5|TRBJ1-2|TRBD1
CASSLTYDRGLSHGYTF
TGTGCCAGCAGCTTAACTTACGACAGGGGGCTTAGTCATGGCTACACCTTC
>NA|TRBV6-1|TRBJ2-3|TRBD2
CASSEFSGSVDTQYF
TGTGCCAGCAGTGAATTTAGCGGGTCCGTTGATACGCAGTATTTT
>NA|TRBV14|TRBJ1-1|NA
CASSQVGSGTEAFF
TGTGCCAGCAGCCAAGTAGGAAGCGGAACTGAAGCTTTCTTT
>NA|TRBV2|TRBJ2-2|TRBD1
CASSARTGSGELFF
TGTGCCAGCAGTGCCCGGACAGGGTCCGGGGAGCTGTTTTTT
>NA|TRBV28|TRBJ1-6|NA
CASSLNGYRNSPLHF
TGTGCCAGCAGTTTAAACGGTTACAGAAATTCACCCCTCCACTTT
>NA|TRBV9|TRBJ2-2|TRBD2
CASSVATSGLTGELFF
TGTGCCAGCAGCGTAGCGACTAGCGGGCTGACCGGGGAGCTGTTTTTT
>NA|TRBV11-2|TRBJ2-3|NA
CASSQGQRADDTQYF
TGTGCCAGCAGCCAGGGACAGCGGGCCGACGATACGCAGTATTTT
>NA|TRBV5-1|TRBJ2-5|TRBD2
CASSLGPGRAKETQYF
TGCGCCAGCAGCCTTGGACCCGGGAGGGCCAAGGAGACCCAGTACTTC
>NA|TRBV7-8|TRBJ2-1|TRBD2
CASSLSFGLAASYNEQFF
TGTGCCAGCAGCTTATCATTCGGACTAGCGGCATCCTACAATGAGCAGTTCTTC
>NA|TRBV2|TRBJ1-2|TRBD1
CASRRDTGGAYGYTF
TGTGCCAGCAGGAGAGACACAGGGGGGGCCTATGGCTACACCTTC
>NA|TRBV6-4|TRBJ1-1|NA
CASSLEGNTEAFF
TGTGCCAGCTCTCTGGAGGGGAACACTGAAGCTTTCTTT
>NA|TRBV10-1|TRBJ2-7|NA
CASNLLTRDEQYF
TGCGCCAGCAATTTACTCACGAGGGACGAGCAGTACTTC
>few|TRBV18|TRBJ2-7|NA
CASQNNVEYEQYF
TGTGCCAGCCAGAACAACGTCGAATACGAGCAGTACTTC
>NA|TRBV7-2|TRBJ1-5|NA
CASSSGVSGNQPQHF
TGTGCCAGCAGCTCCGGGGTGTCTGGGAATCAGCCCCAGCATTTT
>NA|TRBV28|TRBJ1-5|TRBD1
CASHPPGQGDQPQHF
TGTGCCAGCCATCCTCCGGGACAGGGGGATCAGCCCCAGCATTTT
>once|TRBV5-1|TRBJ2-1|TRBD2
CASSLRLAGYNEQFF
TGCGCCAGCAGCCTCCGGCTAGCGGGTTACAATGAGCAGTTCTTC
>NA|TRBV6-5|TRBJ1-5|NA
CASRPGVSYQPQHF
TGTGCCAGCAGGCCAGGGGTATCTTATCAGCCCCAGCATTTT
>once|TRBV9|TRBJ2-1|TRBD1
CASSVVPLPPPLGQRSSYNEQFF
TGTGCCAGCAGCGTAGTCCCCCTCCCCCCTCCCCTGGGACAGAGGAGCTCCTACAATGAGCAGTTCTTC
>once|TRBV27|TRBJ2-1|TRBD1
CASSTNPGQSYNEQFF
TGTGCCAGCAGTACCAACCCGGGACAGAGTTACAATGAGCAGTTCTTC
>NA|TRBV28|TRBJ1-2|TRBD1
CASSLLDRSGYGYTF
TGTGCCAGCAGTTTATTGGACAGGTCAGGCTATGGCTACACCTTC
>NA|TRBV5-3|TRBJ1-2|NA
CARSANRINYGYTF
TGTGCCAGAAGCGCGAACAGGATTAACTATGGCTACACCTTC
>once|TRBV6-1|TRBJ2-3|TRBD2
CASSGTSGSALNTQYF
TGTGCCAGCAGTGGGACTAGCGGGAGCGCACTCAATACGCAGTATTTT
>NA|TRBV6-2/TRBV6-3|TRBJ1-1|NA
CASSYSIQDSAFF
TGTGCCAGCAGTTACTCGATCCAGGATTCAGCTTTCTTT
>NA|TRBV7-9|TRBJ1-1|TRBD1
CASSQPGQATEAFF
TGTGCCAGCAGCCAACCGGGACAGGCGACTGAAGCTTTCTTT
>NA|TRBV6-5|TRBJ1-2|NA
CASSYSGDGYTF
TGTGCCAGCAGTTACTCGGGAGATGGCTACACCTTC
>NA|TRBV6-5|TRBJ2-3|TRBD2
CASSYGSGGAGTQYF
TGTGCCAGCAGTTACGGTAGCGGGGGGGCCGGTACGCAGTATTTT
>NA|TRBV6-5|TRBJ2-2|NA
CASSPSTNTGELFF
TGTGCCAGCAGTCCTAGCACGAACACCGGGGAGCTGTTTTTT
>NA|TRBV12-5|TRBJ1-2|NA
CASGSRGEGYTF
TGTGCTAGTGGTTCTCGGGGGGAGGGCTACACCTTC
>NA|TRBV9|TRBJ1-4|TRBD1
CASSVGTDNEKLFF
TGTGCCAGCAGCGTCGGGACAGATAATGAAAAACTGTTTTTT
>once|TRBV9|TRBJ2-7|TRBD2
CASSRTSGRNEQYF
TGTGCCAGCAGCCGGACTAGCGGGAGGAACGAGCAGTACTTC
>NA|TRBV30|TRBJ1-1|NA
CAWSTTQGIGEAFF
TGTGCCTGGAGTACTACACAGGGTATTGGTGAAGCTTTCTTT
>NA|TRBV15|TRBJ2-5|NA
CATSRVGKETQYF
TGTGCCACCAGCAGAGTCGGGAAAGAGACCCAGTACTTC
>few|TRBV3-1/TRBV3-2|TRBJ1-5|NA
CASSQDGHTGPCNQPQHF
TGTGCCAGCAGCCAAGATGGGCACACAGGCCCATGCAATCAGCCCCAGCATTTT
>NA|TRBV3-1/TRBV3-2|TRBJ2-1|TRBD1
CASSQDRVNEQFF
TGTGCCAGCAGCCAGGACAGGGTCAATGAGCAGTTCTTC